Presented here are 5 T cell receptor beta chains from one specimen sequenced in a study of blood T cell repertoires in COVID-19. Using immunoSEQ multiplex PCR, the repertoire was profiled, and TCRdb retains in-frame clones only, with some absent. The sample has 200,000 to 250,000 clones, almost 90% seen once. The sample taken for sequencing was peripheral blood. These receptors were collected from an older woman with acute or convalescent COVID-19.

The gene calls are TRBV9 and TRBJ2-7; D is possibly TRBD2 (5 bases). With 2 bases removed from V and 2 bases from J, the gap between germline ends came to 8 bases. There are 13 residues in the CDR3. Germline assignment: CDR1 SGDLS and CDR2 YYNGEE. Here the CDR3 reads CASSVGVAYEQYF. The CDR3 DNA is TGTGCCAGCAGCGTCGGGGTCGCCTACGAGCAGTACTTC.

The CDR3, as DNA: TGCGCCAGCAGGCTAGCGGGGACTTCCACCGGGGAGCTGTTTTTT. Protein: CASRLAGTSTGELFF. This sequence joins TRBV5-1 and TRBJ2-2, with 9 bases lining up with TRBD2. Germline values: CDR1 SGHRS, CDR2 YFSETQ. V shed 5 bases and J 4 bases; nucleotides not matched to a gene: 6. CDR3 length equals 15 residues.

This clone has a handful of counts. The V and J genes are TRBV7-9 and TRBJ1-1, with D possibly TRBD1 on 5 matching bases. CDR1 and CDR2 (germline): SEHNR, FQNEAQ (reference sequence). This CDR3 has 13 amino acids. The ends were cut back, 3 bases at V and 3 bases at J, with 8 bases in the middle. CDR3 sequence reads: CASSFGGDTEAFF. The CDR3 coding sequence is TGTGCCAGCAGCTTTGGGGGGGACACTGAAGCTTTCTTT.

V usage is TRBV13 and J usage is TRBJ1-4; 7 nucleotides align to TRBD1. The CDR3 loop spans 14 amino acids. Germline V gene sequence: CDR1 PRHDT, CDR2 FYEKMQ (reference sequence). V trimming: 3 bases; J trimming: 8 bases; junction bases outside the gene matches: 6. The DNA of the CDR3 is TGTGCCAGCAGCTTGGACAGGATAGCAGAAAAACTGTTTTTT. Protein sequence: CASSLDRIAEKLFF.

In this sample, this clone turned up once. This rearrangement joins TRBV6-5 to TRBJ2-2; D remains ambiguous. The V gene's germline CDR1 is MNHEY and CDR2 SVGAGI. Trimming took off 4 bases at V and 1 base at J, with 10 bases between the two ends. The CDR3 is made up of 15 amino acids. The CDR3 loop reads CASSFLGQNTGELFF. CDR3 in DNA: TGTGCCAGCAGTTTCTTGGGCCAGAACACCGGGGAGCTGTTTTTT.